These T cell receptor beta chains were read from a single sample in a study of blood T cell repertoires in COVID-19. Profiled with immunoSEQ multiplex PCR; TCRdb holds only in-frame clones, not every one. Of 70,000 or so clones in the sample, around 89% were seen once. Sequencing input: peripheral blood. The source of these receptors is an elderly woman with active COVID-19. CDR3s include the opening cysteine and the closing phenylalanine or tryptophan. The order of the fields is D gene, J gene, V gene, clone size, CDR3 DNA, CDR3 protein. The D gene is left open where the match is weak. Part of the rows lack a size; the others show once, few, many or a class for expanded clones.

TRBD2,TRBJ2-5,TRBV11-2,-,TGTGCCAGCAGCAGAGGGACTAGCGGGTTCTACCTGGGGCCAGAGACCCAGTACTTC,CASSRGTSGFYLGPETQYF
-,TRBJ2-3,TRBV4-2,once,TGTGCCAGCGCCTCCCCACGGGATACGCAGTATTTT,CASASPRDTQYF
TRBD1,TRBJ1-5,TRBV7-8,-,TGTGCCAGCAGCCCTGGGGACAGGGGGTTTCTTCAGCCCCAGCATTTT,CASSPGDRGFLQPQHF
TRBD2,TRBJ2-7,TRBV3-1/TRBV3-2,-,TGTGCCAGCAGCCTCTCGGGACTAGCGGCTTTGGAGCAGTACTTC,CASSLSGLAALEQYF
TRBD1,TRBJ1-5,TRBV18,-,TGTGCCAGCTCAGTTACCGGGACAGGGCTAAATCAGCCCCAGCATTTT,CASSVTGTGLNQPQHF
TRBD1,TRBJ1-6,TRBV20-1,once,TGCAGTGCTAGTGGGACAGGGGGGGCCTATTCACCCCTCCACTTT,CSASGTGGAYSPLHF
-,TRBJ2-3,TRBV28,-,TGTGCCAGCAGTTTTAACCCACTCAAGGGAGCCTCTGCCGCAGATACGCAGTATTTT,CASSFNPLKGASAADTQYF
-,TRBJ2-5,TRBV10-1,-,TGCGCCAGCACTAACCTGAGGACAGCTTTCCAAGAGACCCAGTACTTC,CASTNLRTAFQETQYF
TRBD2,TRBJ2-1,TRBV6-5,-,TGTGCCAGCAGTTACCGACTAGCGCGCTCCTACAATGAGCAGTTCTTC,CASSYRLARSYNEQFF
-,TRBJ2-3,TRBV6-2/TRBV6-3,-,TGTGCCAGCAGCGTAGACAGGCCCACAGATACGCAGTATTTT,CASSVDRPTDTQYF
TRBD1,TRBJ1-1,TRBV4-2,-,TGTGCCAGCAGCCAGGAGGACAGGGGAGGCGGTGAAGCTTTCTTT,CASSQEDRGGGEAFF
-,TRBJ2-5,TRBV6-2/TRBV6-3,-,TGTGCCAGCAGTTGGTCCAGGACAGAGACCCAAGAGACCCAGTACTTC,CASSWSRTETQETQYF
TRBD2,TRBJ2-5,TRBV28,-,TGTGCCAGCAGAAACCCGACTAGCGGGTTCGGGGAGACCCAGTACTTC,CASRNPTSGFGETQYF
-,TRBJ2-1,TRBV10-3,-,TGTGCCATCAGTGCAACGGGAGGGGGCCGGGGTGAGCAGTTCTTC,CAISATGGGRGEQFF
TRBD1,TRBJ2-6,TRBV9,-,TGTGCCAGCAGCGTAGGGATTGGGACAGGGATAAGGGTCCTGACTTTC,CASSVGIGTGIRVLTF
-,TRBJ2-7,TRBV9,-,TGTGCCAGCAGCGTAGCGCCGGGTGGCGAGGGCCCCTACGAGCAGTACTTC,CASSVAPGGEGPYEQYF
-,TRBJ2-7,TRBV19,-,TGTGCCAGTAGTATGAGAAGAGATTACGAGCAGTACTTC,CASSMRRDYEQYF
-,TRBJ1-4,TRBV9,-,TGTGCCAGCAGCGCCGAGCAAACAGGGAAGCGAAAACTGTTTTTT,CASSAEQTGKRKLFF
TRBD2,TRBJ2-7,TRBV28,-,TGTGCCAGCATCACCTCGACTAGCCCTAGGGGCGAGCAGTACTTC,CASITSTSPRGEQYF
TRBD1,TRBJ1-1,TRBV19,once,TGTGCCAGTAGTACAACCCGACAGGGCAATGAAGCTTTCTTT,CASSTTRQGNEAFF
-,TRBJ1-1,TRBV30,-,TGTGCCTGGAGTGTACCAGGGTCCCACACTGAAGCTTTCTTT,CAWSVPGSHTEAFF
TRBD1,TRBJ1-4,TRBV28,-,TGTGCCAGCACGGTCCGCGGACAGGAAGAAAAACTGTTTTTT,CASTVRGQEEKLFF
-,TRBJ1-2,TRBV7-9,-,TGTGCCAGCAGCCCCGGACAGAGTGGCTACACCTTC,CASSPGQSGYTF
TRBD1,TRBJ1-4,TRBV28,-,TGTGCCAGCAGTCAGACGACAGGGTGGCATGAAAAACTGTTTTTT,CASSQTTGWHEKLFF
TRBD2,TRBJ2-7,TRBV4-1,-,TGCGCCAGCAGCCAGACTAGCGGAGGAGCCTACGAGCAGTACTTC,CASSQTSGGAYEQYF
-,TRBJ2-3,TRBV6-5,-,TGTGCCAGCAGACACACAGATACGCAGTATTTT,CASRHTDTQYF
-,TRBJ2-7,TRBV12-3/TRBV12-4,-,TGTGCCAGCAGTTTACAGGACTTCTACGAGCAGTACTTC,CASSLQDFYEQYF
TRBD2,TRBJ2-1,TRBV6-2/TRBV6-3,-,TGTGCCAGCAGTACTACTAGCGGGGTTTACAATGAGCAGTTCTTC,CASSTTSGVYNEQFF
-,TRBJ2-1,TRBV6-2/TRBV6-3,-,TGTGCCAGCAGTTACTCTCGGGGGACGGAGCAGTTCTTC,CASSYSRGTEQFF
-,TRBJ2-7,TRBV27,-,TGTGCCAGCAGTTCTGCGTACCCCTACGAGCAGTACTTC,CASSSAYPYEQYF
TRBD1,TRBJ2-4,TRBV5-4,-,TGTGCCAGCAGTCTCGGACAGGGGCTAGCCAAAAACATTCAGTACTTC,CASSLGQGLAKNIQYF
TRBD1,TRBJ1-6,TRBV6-5,-,TGTGCCAGCAGCAAGGGGGCGCGTAATTCACCCCTCCACTTT,CASSKGARNSPLHF
TRBD2,TRBJ2-7,TRBV25-1,-,TGTGCCAGCAGTGAAATTTCCCTCCGGGGGGCCTACGAGCAGTACTTC,CASSEISLRGAYEQYF
TRBD1,TRBJ2-3,TRBV27,-,TGTGCCAGCAGTCGGAGGGACAGGAGAGATACGCAGTATTTT,CASSRRDRRDTQYF
-,TRBJ1-1,TRBV3-1/TRBV3-2,-,TGTGCCAGCAGGGCAGGAGGATTTGAAGCTTTCTTT,CASRAGGFEAFF
-,TRBJ2-5,TRBV7-9,-,TGTGCCAGCAGCTCCTACGGAGGGGAGACCCAGTACTTC,CASSSYGGETQYF
-,TRBJ1-3,TRBV12-3/TRBV12-4,-,TGTGCCAGCAGCCCTAGAGGTGCGACGAATTTT,CASSPRGATNF
TRBD1,TRBJ1-3,TRBV28,once,TGTGCCAGCCACCATGGACAGGGGGCTGGAAACACCATATATTTT,CASHHGQGAGNTIYF
TRBD1,TRBJ2-7,TRBV27,-,TGTGCCAGCAGTTTATACCAGGGGGCGAGTAAAGAGCAGTACTTC,CASSLYQGASKEQYF
-,TRBJ2-7,TRBV5-1,few,TGCGCCAGCAGCTTTTCGGCAGGGAACTACGAGCAGTACTTC,CASSFSAGNYEQYF
TRBD1,TRBJ2-2,TRBV4-2,few,TGTGCCAGCAGCCAAGAACTACCTCGAGACAGGGGGCGAGCCGGGGAGCTGTTTTTT,CASSQELPRDRGRAGELFF
TRBD1,TRBJ2-1,TRBV7-9,-,TGTGCCAGCAGCTCCCGAGGACAGGCCTCACAGGAGCAGTTCTTC,CASSSRGQASQEQFF
TRBD1,TRBJ1-2,TRBV2,few,TGTGCCAGCAGTTCAACAGGGGACTTTGGCTACACCTTC,CASSSTGDFGYTF
TRBD2,TRBJ2-5,TRBV25-1,few,TGTGCCAGCAGTGAGGGTTTGGGGCGGGAGATGGAGACCCAGTACTTC,CASSEGLGREMETQYF
-,TRBJ2-7,TRBV5-1,-,TGCGCCAGCAGCTTGTCCGCGAACCCTTACGAGCAGTACTTC,CASSLSANPYEQYF
TRBD2,TRBJ2-3,TRBV7-3,few,TGTGCCAGCAGCCCCAGAGGACTAGCGGCATCCACAGATACGCAGTATTTT,CASSPRGLAASTDTQYF
TRBD1,TRBJ2-5,TRBV10-3,-,TGTGCCACCAAGGGACAGGCCATGGAGACCCAGTACTTC,CATKGQAMETQYF
-,TRBJ2-7,TRBV28,-,TGTGCCAGCAGACTGAGCGGCTCCTACGAGCAGTACTTC,CASRLSGSYEQYF
-,TRBJ2-7,TRBV6-2/TRBV6-3,-,TGTGCCAGCAGTAGGCGGTTCGAGCAGTACTTC,CASSRRFEQYF
-,TRBJ2-7,TRBV27,-,TGTGCCAGCACTAAAGCCGGGAAGGCCCACGAGCAGTACTTC,CASTKAGKAHEQYF
-,TRBJ2-4,TRBV27,-,TGTGCCAGCAGTTCTTACGGGGTAGCCAAAAACATTCAGTACTTC,CASSSYGVAKNIQYF
TRBD2,TRBJ2-2,TRBV18,-,TGTGCCAGCTCATCAGGACTAGCGGCTAACACCGGGGAGCTGTTTTTT,CASSSGLAANTGELFF
-,TRBJ2-3,TRBV2,once,TGTGCCAGCAGTGCAGATTGGGCGGGGAGCACAGATACGCAGTATTTT,CASSADWAGSTDTQYF
TRBD1,TRBJ1-2,TRBV7-9,-,TGTGCCAGCAGCTTAGGGATAGGGGGCGTTGGCTATGGCTACACCTTC,CASSLGIGGVGYGYTF
-,TRBJ2-3,TRBV12-3/TRBV12-4,-,TGTGCCAGCAGTTTTAGAGATACGCAGTATTTT,CASSFRDTQYF
TRBD1,TRBJ2-7,TRBV11-3,-,TGTGCCAGCAGCTTATATACCGGGACAGGGGTCGGGCACGAGCAGTACTTC,CASSLYTGTGVGHEQYF
-,TRBJ2-3,TRBV2,-,TGTGCCAGCAACGAAGAAGACAGGCCGACCACAGATACGCAGTATTTT,CASNEEDRPTTDTQYF
TRBD2,TRBJ2-2,TRBV9,-,TGTGCCAGCAGCACGACTAGCGGGAGAACCGGGGAGCTGTTTTTT,CASSTTSGRTGELFF
TRBD1,TRBJ2-7,TRBV2,once,TGTGCCAGCACCCTAGGACAGGGAGGAAGGGAGCAGTACTTC,CASTLGQGGREQYF